Listed below are T cell receptor beta chains from one sample, sequenced in a study of cytomegalovirus exposure and HLA in healthy donors. TCRdb keeps only in-frame clones here, not all; method: immunoSEQ multiplex PCR. This table holds 150,000 to 200,000 clones, over 70% found once. The sample consisted of PBMCs. The receptors originated from a man aged 50-60 years in good health and CMV-seropositive. Each CDR3 is given with its conserved first and last residue. The D gene is left open where the match is weak. Size values are once, few and many counts, or a class for expanded clones, and some rows have none.

>TRBD1|TRBV29-1|NA|TRBJ2-3
TGCAGCGTTTGGAGACAGGGCCCGACAGATACGCAGTATTTT
CSVWRQGPTDTQYF
>NA|TRBV5-1|NA|TRBJ1-5
TGCGCCAGCAGCCAACGGGCGGGGGATCAGCCCCAGCATTTT
CASSQRAGDQPQHF
>NA|TRBV6-1|once|TRBJ1-4
TGTGCCAGCAGCCTACAGGGTGGGAGCGAAAAACTGTTTTTT
CASSLQGGSEKLFF
>TRBD1|TRBV4-1|once|TRBJ2-1
TGCGCCAGCGCCCGGGGGGACAGGGGTTCCTACAATGAGCAGTTCTTC
CASARGDRGSYNEQFF
>TRBD2|TRBV7-8|NA|TRBJ2-7
TGTGCCAGCAGTATTAGCGGGAACTCCTACGAGCAGTACTTC
CASSISGNSYEQYF
>NA|TRBV6-5|NA|TRBJ1-1
TGTGCCAGCAGTTACTCGAGTCTCAGCGGCCTAGGAGAAGCTTTCTTT
CASSYSSLSGLGEAFF
>NA|TRBV28|NA|TRBJ2-7
TGTGCCAGCTTGGGAGCCTACGAGCAGTACTTC
CASLGAYEQYF
>TRBD2|TRBV5-1|NA|TRBJ2-5
TGCGCCAGCAGGATAGCGGGGGGAGAAGAGACCCAGTACTTC
CASRIAGGEETQYF
>NA|TRBV28|NA|TRBJ2-7
TGTGCCAGCAGTACCCCCCCAAGCGGTTATTACGAGCAGTACTTC
CASSTPPSGYYEQYF
>TRBD1|TRBV2|NA|TRBJ2-5
TGTGCCAGCAGCGAGGGCAGGGGGCGAGAGACCCAGTACTTC
CASSEGRGRETQYF
>NA|TRBV21-1|NA|TRBJ2-3
TGTGCCAGCAGAAAAAAGGGGTGGCAACCAGATACGCAGTATTTT
CASRKKGWQPDTQYF
>NA|TRBV10-3|NA|TRBJ2-5
TGTGCCATCAGTGAGTCCCAGACACAAGAGACCCAGTACTTC
CAISESQTQETQYF
>NA|TRBV29-1|few|TRBJ1-3
TGCAGCGCATTAGAGGGTAGTGGAAACACCATATATTTT
CSALEGSGNTIYF
>NA|TRBV5-1|NA|TRBJ1-3
TGCGCCAGCAGCTTACAGGGATCGGACACCATATATTTT
CASSLQGSDTIYF
>NA|TRBV2|NA|TRBJ2-3
TGTGCCAGCTGCCAACAGACCTTCACAGATACGCAGTATTTT
CASCQQTFTDTQYF
>NA|TRBV5-6|NA|TRBJ2-5
TGTGCCAGCAGCTTGGGAGTGGTGGCGGGAGAGACCCAGTACTTC
CASSLGVVAGETQYF
>NA|TRBV27|NA|TRBJ1-3
TGTGCCAGCAGCTCCAGGGACTCTGGAAACACCATATATTTT
CASSSRDSGNTIYF
>NA|TRBV11-2|NA|TRBJ2-5
TGTGCCAGCAGCTCACTTCTGGCAGACAAAGAGACCCAGTACTTC
CASSSLLADKETQYF
>NA|TRBV4-1|NA|TRBJ1-5
TGCGCCAGCAGCCAAGGTCTCACACAGGGTCAGCCCCAGCATTTT
CASSQGLTQGQPQHF
>NA|TRBV18|NA|TRBJ2-1
TGTGCCAGCTCCCTCGGGAGTCGTTACAATGAGCAGTTCTTC
CASSLGSRYNEQFF
>NA|TRBV15|few|TRBJ1-2
TGTGCCACCAGCAAGACAGTAGCTAACTATGGCTACACCTTC
CATSKTVANYGYTF
>NA|TRBV4-2|NA|TRBJ2-7
TGTGCCAGCAGCCCTTACCCACGGGGGAGGACTACCTACGAGCAGTACTTC
CASSPYPRGRTTYEQYF
>TRBD2|TRBV11-2|NA|TRBJ2-1
TGTGCCAGCTACCCCGAGCACAGCGGGAGCAATGAGCAGTTCTTC
CASYPEHSGSNEQFF
>NA|TRBV19|few|TRBJ2-1
TGTGCCAGTAGTATAGAGGGCGGCTGGGGGCAGAAGAATGAGCAGTTCTTC
CASSIEGGWGQKNEQFF
>TRBD2|TRBV7-3|once|TRBJ2-5
TGTGCCAGCAGCTTAATAGCGGGGGGGACCCAAGAGACCCAGTACTTC
CASSLIAGGTQETQYF
>TRBD1|TRBV19|NA|TRBJ2-2
TGTGCCAGTAGTATAGGGTTGGGACAGGGGACCGGGGAGCTGTTTTTT
CASSIGLGQGTGELFF
>NA|TRBV7-3|NA|TRBJ2-1
TGTGCCAGCAGCCCCGCTAGAGCCTACAATGAGCAGTTCTTC
CASSPARAYNEQFF
>NA|TRBV29-1|NA|TRBJ2-7
TGCAGCGTTTACAGCAGCTCCTACGAGCAGTACTTC
CSVYSSSYEQYF
>TRBD2|TRBV27|NA|TRBJ2-7
TGTGCCAGCAGTTTATCTTGGACTAGTTCGCCCTACGAGCAGTACTTC
CASSLSWTSSPYEQYF
>TRBD2|TRBV29-1|NA|TRBJ2-1
TGCAGCGTTGAACTAGCGGGAGCTTCAGACAATGAGCAGTTCTTC
CSVELAGASDNEQFF
>NA|TRBV4-1|NA|TRBJ1-5
TGCGCCAGCAGCCAAGATGGTCTCAATAGGGGTCAGCCCCAGCATTTT
CASSQDGLNRGQPQHF
>NA|TRBV4-1|NA|TRBJ1-5
TGCGCCAGCAGCCAGCAGGACAGCGCTTATCAGCCCCAGCATTTT
CASSQQDSAYQPQHF
>TRBD1|TRBV30|NA|TRBJ1-5
TGTGCCTGGAGTGTCCCCCCCCGGACAGGGGGTCAGCCCCAGCATTTT
CAWSVPPRTGGQPQHF